These 4 T cell receptor beta chains came from one sample sequenced in a study of T cells in Graves' hyperthyroidism and ophthalmopathy. The investigators amplified TCR beta CDR3 regions from RNA transcripts. In the first-round RT-PCR of the TCR CDR3, the HTBI primer set was used. MiXCR was run by TCRdb on the multiplex PCR reads, yielding one entry per CDR3 protein. The data hold some 600,000 distinct CDR3 sequences, with roughly 13% observed a single time. The source material was blood. These receptors came from a woman younger than 45 with Graves' hyperthyroidism that later progressed to Graves' ophthalmopathy.

This clonotype has at least ten counts. The V and J genes are TRBV6-1 and TRBJ2-5, with D possibly TRBD1 on 6 matching bases. The germline CDR1 and CDR2 sequences are MNHNS and SASEGT. The CDR3 sequence is 13 residues long. The ends were cut back, 5 bases at V and 3 bases at J, with 10 bases in the middle. CDR3 DNA: TGTGCCAGCAGTACGGACAGAAAAGAGACCCAGTACTTC. Residues: CASSTDRKETQYF.

The sample holds many counts of this clonotype. J is TRBJ2-2 and V is TRBV20-1; 12 nucleotides agree with TRBD2. Germline V lookup: CDR1 DFQATT, CDR2 SNEGSKA (reference sequence). This CDR3 has 15 amino acids. The J segment lost 9 bases and the V segment lost 2 bases, leaving 7 bases of the junction unmatched. The CDR3 reads CSARRLAGAERELFF. CDR3 coding DNA: TGCAGTGCTAGACGACTAGCGGGAGCGGAGCGGGAGCTGTTTTTT.

This clonotype was detected ten times or more. This chain connects TRBV28 to TRBJ2-3, with D hard to call. Germline V lookup: CDR1 MDHEN, CDR2 SYDVKM. V dropped 7 bases and J dropped 1 base, with 3 bases sitting between them. The CDR3 totals 11 residues. Here the CDR3 reads CASTGTDTQYF. The CDR3 nucleotides are TGTGCCAGCACAGGCACAGATACGCAGTATTTT.

This clonotype appeared many times. This chain connects TRBV7-8 to TRBJ1-1; D is possibly TRBD1 (5 bases). This CDR3 comprises 14 residues. V dropped 5 bases and J dropped 1 base, with 11 bases sitting between them. Germline-derived CDR1 and CDR2 are SGHVS and FQNEAQ. CDR3 sequence reads: CASSLFQGNTEAFF. The DNA of the CDR3 is TGTGCCAGCAGCCTATTCCAGGGGAACACTGAAGCTTTCTTT. Using reference TRBV7-8 and TRBJ1-1 for the parts outside the CDR3, the full variable domain is GAGVSQSPRYKVAKRGQDVALRCDPISGHVSLFWYQQALGQGPEFLTYFQNEAQLDKSGLPSDRFFAERPEGSVSTLKIQRTQQEDSAVYLCASSLFQGNTEAFFGQGTRLTVV.